This T cell receptor (beta chain) came from a study of T cell responses to AZD1222 COVID-19 vaccine. Study outcomes and limitations: Breadth and depth of Spike-specific TCRs rose after two AZD1222 doses.

TCRdb's copy holds only in-frame clones and misses some; the assay was immunoSEQ multiplex PCR. The sample lists about 83,000 clones, around 86% occurring once. Germline-derived CDR1 and CDR2 are MDHEN and SYDVKM. CDR3 length: 20 amino acids. V dropped 7 bases and J dropped 5 bases, with 35 bases sitting between them. This clone has only a few counts. The antigen is undetermined. The sequence came from an adult in good health. This chain uses TRBV28 with TRBJ2-5; a possible D gene is TRBD1 (8 bases). This specimen was peripheral blood, taken on day 0 of AZD1222 vaccination. CDR3 in amino acids: CASNPAARGQGREGLETQYF. The DNA for the CDR3 is TGTGCCAGCAACCCTGCTGCCCGCGGACAGGGAAGGGAGGGCCTTGAGACCCAGTACTTC.